The 18 T cell receptor beta chains given below trace back to one sample, sequenced in a study of shared clonotypes between healthy human individuals. CD45RO-negative, CCR7-selected cells formed the naive CD8 fraction, which excluded terminally differentiated effector memory CD45RA+ cells. The repertoire was sequenced with immunoSEQ multiplex PCR; TCRdb's copy has only in-frame clones and lacks some. The sample contains some 2 million clones, less than 95% of which appear only once. The sequencing input was naive CD8+ T cells sorted from blood. Receptors originate from a man between 18 and 29 years old in good health.

The J gene is TRBJ2-3, the V gene TRBV7-9, with D maybe TRBD1 (6 bases). The CDR3 is made up of 16 amino acids. Trimming shortened V by 2 bases and J by 0 bases, and 12 bases separated the two germline ends. CDR1 is SEHNR, CDR2 FQNEAQ, per germline (reference sequence). The CDR3 DNA follows: TGTGCCAGCAGCTTACTTTCAGGGGTTAGCACAGATACGCAGTATTTT. Amino acid sequence: CASSLLSGVSTDTQYF. The entire variable domain, with the rest obtained from reference TRBV7-9 and TRBJ2-3, is as follows: DTGVSQNPRHKITKRGQNVTFRCDPISEHNRLYWYRQTLGQGPEFLTYFQNEAQLEKSRLLSDRFSAERPKGSFSTLEIQRTEQGDSAMYLCASSLLSGVSTDTQYFGPGTRLTVL.

V is TRBV5-4 and J is TRBJ2-7; D uncertain. Germline CDR1 SGHNT, CDR2 YYREEE (reference sequence). This CDR3 is 14 amino acids long. V was trimmed by 1 base and J by 3 bases, leaving 11 bases between them. DNA for the CDR3: TGTGCCAGCAGCTTGTCTTATGCTAACTACGAGCAGTACTTC. Translation: CASSLSYANYEQYF.

On this clone: Other DNA sequences within the sample encode an identical CDR3. The genes are TRBV27 and TRBJ1-1; D might be TRBD1 (5 bases). The germline gives CDR1 MNHEY, CDR2 SMNVEV (reference sequence). Trimming left V 2 bases short and J 4 bases short, with 8 bases between. CDR3 length: 13 amino acids. CDR3 amino acids: CASSLAGPTEAFF. CDR3 sequence (DNA): TGTGCCAGCAGTTTAGCGGGGCCCACTGAAGCTTTCTTT.

This sequence joins TRBV28 and TRBJ1-1; D remains ambiguous. CDR3 length: 14 amino acids. The V and J ends lost 1 base and 3 bases respectively, with 9 bases between them. Germline loops: CDR1 MDHEN, CDR2 SYDVKM. CDR3 protein: CASSLFEEHTEAFF. For the CDR3, the DNA is TGTGCCAGCAGTTTATTTGAGGAACACACTGAAGCTTTCTTT.

This rearrangement joins TRBV7-8 to TRBJ2-3, with 7 bases fitting TRBD2. The CDR3 sequence is 13 residues long. V gave up 4 bases and J gave up 5 bases; unmatched junction bases: 3. Germline assignment: CDR1 SGHVS and CDR2 FQNEAQ. The DNA for the CDR3 is TGTGCCAGCAGCTCTGGACTAGGAGATACGCAGTATTTT. It yields the protein CASSSGLGDTQYF.

V is TRBV5-4 and J is TRBJ2-3, with a weak D call TRBD2 (6 bases). V dropped 0 bases and J dropped 1 base, with 9 bases sitting between them. The length of the CDR3 is 15 residues. Germline V lookup: CDR1 SGHNT, CDR2 YYREEE (reference sequence). The CDR3 spells CASSLGLGGTDTQYF. In DNA form, the CDR3 reads TGTGCCAGCAGCTTGGGACTAGGGGGCACAGATACGCAGTATTTT.

This clone was counted once. The chain has TRBV27 and TRBJ1-4; 7 bases match TRBD1. The CDR3 is 13 residues long. Trimming removed 7 bases from V and 2 bases from J; junction bases left unmatched: 1. Germline V gene sequence: CDR1 MNHEY, CDR2 SMNVEV (reference sequence). CDR3 residues: CASTTGTNEKLFF. DNA of the CDR3: TGTGCCAGCACGACAGGGACTAATGAAAAACTGTTTTTT.

This chain uses TRBV7-9 with TRBJ2-3; D is perhaps TRBD1 (5 bases). CDR1 SEHNR and CDR2 FQNEAQ come from the germline V gene (reference sequence). The CDR3 loop spans 14 amino acids. The CDR3 nucleotides read TGTGGTGTACTGGGGCAGGGTGGCCCAGATACGCAGTATTTT. Amino acid sequence: CGVLGQGGPDTQYF.

A word on this clone: It may be a read error: a sequence one base away is much more abundant. The same CDR3 arises from other DNA sequences in this sample as well. The chain joins TRBV30 to TRBJ2-7; D possibly corresponds to TRBD1 (6 bases). Germline values: CDR1 GTSNPN, CDR2 SVGIG (reference sequence). The length of the CDR3 is 13 residues. Here the CDR3 reads CAWSAQSQGEQYF. CDR3 nucleotides: TGCGCCTGGAGTGCCCAATCCCAGGGGGAGCAGTACTTC.

The chain is built from TRBV10-3 and TRBJ2-3, with TRBD2 matching over 8 bases. V shed 2 bases, J shed 6 bases, and the junction held 10 bases outside the gene matches. The germline V gene has CDR1 ENHRY and CDR2 SYGVKD. The CDR3 spans 16 residues. The DNA for the CDR3 is TGTGCCATCAGTGAGCCAGCGGGACTAGACAGGGATACGCAGTATTTT. Protein product: CAISEPAGLDRDTQYF.

The chain joins TRBV27 to TRBJ2-7; 7 bases align to TRBD2. The CDR3 covers 15 residues. Unmatched junction bases numbered 8, after V lost 1 base and J lost 5 bases. The germline V gene has CDR1 MNHEY and CDR2 SMNVEV (reference sequence). CDR3 in DNA: TGTGCCAGCAGTTTATTATGGACTAGTCCCGACGAGCAGTACTTC. It encodes CASSLLWTSPDEQYF.

This sequence joins TRBV6-5 and TRBJ1-1, with 8 bases identical to TRBD1. The germline V gene has CDR1 MNHEY and CDR2 SVGAGI. Unmatched junction bases numbered 8, after V lost 6 bases and J lost 5 bases. The CDR3 has 14 residues. DNA for the CDR3: TGTGCCAGCAGGATTGGACAGGGCGGGACTGAAGCTTTCTTT. Encoded protein: CASRIGQGGTEAFF.

The J gene is TRBJ2-7, the V gene TRBV7-9; D uncertain. V dropped 1 base and J dropped 9 bases, with 10 bases sitting between them. This CDR3 contains 12 residues. The germline CDR1 and CDR2 sequences are SEHNR and FQNEAQ (reference sequence). CDR3 in DNA: TGTGCCAGCAGCTTAGGGCCACTCGGGCAGTACTTC. Translation gives CASSLGPLGQYF.

As to this clone: Other nucleotide sequences from this sample produce the same CDR3. V gene TRBV6-1 combines with J gene TRBJ2-1; 7 nucleotides align to TRBD2. V shed 5 bases and J 3 bases; nucleotides not matched to a gene: 1. The CDR3 sequence is 13 residues long. From germline, CDR1 is MNHNS and CDR2 SASEGT. CDR3 DNA: TGTGCCAGCAGTTTAGCGGGCTACAATGAGCAGTTCTTC. It specifies CASSLAGYNEQFF.

This clone was observed a single time. Additional DNA sequences in this sample encode the identical CDR3. The rearrangement uses TRBV7-9 and TRBJ2-7; 12 bases line up with TRBD1. Germline V gene data show CDR1 as SEHNR and CDR2 as FQNEAQ (reference sequence). J was trimmed by 5 bases and V by 0 bases; bases with no gene match: 2. The CDR3 covers 15 residues. The CDR3 sequence is CASSLAGTGGNEQYF. CDR3 coding DNA: TGTGCCAGCAGCTTAGCCGGGACAGGGGGCAACGAGCAGTACTTC.

This clone was observed a single time. This rearrangement joins TRBV5-5 to TRBJ1-2, with D maybe TRBD1 (5 bases). Trimming left V 0 bases short and J 8 bases short, with 14 bases between. This CDR3 is built from 14 residues. In germline, CDR1 is SGHKS, CDR2 YYEKEE (reference sequence). CDR3 nucleotides: TGTGCCAGCAGCTTGGTCACCGGGGCTATGGGCTACACCTTC. This translates into CASSLVTGAMGYTF.

V gene TRBV10-3 combines with J gene TRBJ2-1; TRBD2 is a possible D gene (7 bases). CDR1 and CDR2 (germline): ENHRY, SYGVKD. This CDR3 has 13 amino acids. The V gene lost 10 bases and the J gene lost 3 bases, with 13 bases spanning the gap. For the CDR3, the DNA is TGTGCCACGTGGGGGGGCGACTACAATGAGCAGTTCTTC. This sequence encodes CATWGGDYNEQFF.

This clone was seen a single time. This chain links TRBV7-6 with TRBJ2-3; D is possibly TRBD1 (6 bases). Germline V CDR1 and CDR2: SGHVS, FNYEAQ. CDR3 size: 15 residues. Trimming took 5 bases from V and 6 from J, leaving 18 bases between them. The CDR3 bases are TGTGCCAGCAGCCTCCCGGCAGGGGCGGGCGATACGCAGTATTTT. It translates to CASSLPAGAGDTQYF.